One sample yielded the 32 T cell receptor beta chains listed below, sequenced in a study of blood T cells in healthy people across ages. A second PCR, run for about 7 to 11 cycles, used a sample-barcoded 5' primer plus a J-beta primer mix. TCRdb fed the 5' RACE reads into MiXCR, producing one record per CDR3 protein. Among 1 million to 1.2 million distinct CDR3 sequences, 35% to 40% were seen once, and the ten largest hold about an eighth. Sequenced material: blood. The receptors come from a man aged 18-30 years in good health.

This clonotype has a handful of counts. J is TRBJ2-5 and V is TRBV7-8, with D maybe TRBD1 (6 bases). TRBJ2-7 explains the end of the DNA better; the J call may be wrong. The germline CDR1 and CDR2 sequences are SGHVS and FQNEAQ. CDR3 length: 15 amino acids. CDR3 in amino acids: CASSLGSGARGEQYF. CDR3 in DNA: TGTGCCAGCAGCTTAGGGTCAGGGGCCCGTGGCGAGCAGTACTTC.

This clonotype was counted ten times or more. J is TRBJ2-3 and V is TRBV5-1; D is ambiguous. Trimming took 0 bases from V and 6 from J, leaving 14 bases between them. This CDR3 is built from 15 residues. Germline V gene lookup returns CDR1 SGHRS and CDR2 YFSETQ. CDR3 loop: CASSLAFSGSDTQYF. Written as DNA, the CDR3 is TGCGCCAGCAGCTTGGCCTTTTCTGGCTCTGATACGCAGTATTTT. The variable domain in full, with the rest retrieved from reference TRBV5-1 and TRBJ2-3, is KAGVTQTPRYLIKTRGQQVTLSCSPISGHRSVSWYQQTPGQGLQFLFEYFSETQRNKGNFPGRFSGRQFSNSRSEMNVSTLELGDSALYLCASSLAFSGSDTQYFGPGTRLTVL.

The chain uses TRBV7-2 and TRBJ2-4, with D perhaps matching TRBD2 (6 bases). V was pared by 4 bases and J by 11 bases, with 12 bases between. The germline V gene encodes CDR1 SGHTA and CDR2 FQGNSA. The CDR3 has 12 residues. The CDR3 protein is CASSSVRDFQYF. For the CDR3, the DNA is TGTGCCAGCAGCTCCGTCCGGGACTTTCAGTACTTC.

The V call is TRBV12-3 or TRBV12-4, the J call TRBJ1-2; no definite D call. The CDR3 sequence is 12 residues long. With 1 base removed from V and 7 bases from J, the gap between germline ends came to 7 bases. CDR3 coding DNA: TGTGCCAGCAGTTTAGATGGTTTTGGCTACACCTTC. Its protein product is CASSLDGFGYTF.

There are many counts of this clonotype. This rearrangement joins TRBV20-1 to TRBJ1-1, with D unresolved. The CDR3 extends over 15 amino acids. Germline V gene lookup returns CDR1 DFQATT and CDR2 SNEGSKA (reference sequence). The V and J ends lost 2 bases and 0 bases respectively, with 13 bases between them. CDR3 nucleotides: TGCAGTGCTAGAAAGTTTTTGGAGATGAACACTGAAGCTTTCTTT. Translating gives CSARKFLEMNTEAFF.

This clonotype turned up a few times. V gene TRBV5-1 combines with J gene TRBJ2-7, with D possibly being TRBD1 (5 bases). This CDR3 spans 14 amino acids. Trimming removed 0 bases from V and 6 bases from J, with 13 bases in between. From germline, CDR1 is SGHRS and CDR2 YFSETQ. CDR3 sequence (DNA): TGCGCCAGCAGCTTGGAGGAGACAGCATCCGAGCAGTACTTC. This translates into CASSLEETASEQYF.

This clonotype was recorded a few times. The chain has TRBV6-5 and TRBJ2-1, with TRBD2 matching over 9 bases. CDR1 and CDR2 (germline): MNHEY, SVGAGI. The CDR3 is made up of 13 amino acids. J was trimmed by 14 bases and V by 4 bases; bases with no gene match: 9. The chain's CDR3 is CASSSRPGTSKFF. The CDR3 DNA reads as TGTGCCAGCAGTTCGCGCCCCGGGACTAGCAAGTTCTTC.

This clonotype has more than one count but fewer than ten. This chain uses TRBV20-1 with TRBJ2-5; the D gene is possibly TRBD2 (7 bases). The CDR3 spans 15 residues. From germline, CDR1 is DFQATT and CDR2 SNEGSKA (reference sequence). Between the trimmed V and J ends, which lost 6 bases and 1 base, there was a span of 18 bases. The CDR3 DNA follows: TGCAGTGCAAAGGGGGGGTTTGGGGTCCAAGAGACCCAGTACTTC. Translating it yields CSAKGGFGVQETQYF.

The V call is TRBV12-3 or TRBV12-4, the J call TRBJ2-1, with 8 bases matching TRBD1. The CDR3 loop spans 17 amino acids. J lost 8 bases, V lost 6 bases, and 18 bases had no gene match. DNA for the CDR3: TGTGCCAGCAGCCCGCGAAGAGGGAGCGGACAGGGTGATGAGCAGTTCTTC. Protein sequence: CASSPRRGSGQGDEQFF.

This sequence joins TRBV4-3 and TRBJ2-3, with a tentative D call TRBD1 (5 bases). The germline gives CDR1 LGHNA, CDR2 YSLEER. This CDR3 is built from 15 residues. The V end lost 0 bases, the J end lost 4 bases, and 11 bases lay between the germline ends. The CDR3 nucleotides read TGCGCCAGCAGCCAAGATGGTTCAGGGCCAGATACGCAGTATTTT. Its protein product is CASSQDGSGPDTQYF.

V gene TRBV20-1 combines with J gene TRBJ2-1; 9 nucleotides line up with TRBD2. CDR3 length: 13 residues. V trimming: 3 bases; J trimming: 9 bases; junction bases outside the gene matches: 6. CDR1 is DFQATT and CDR2 is SNEGSKA in the germline V gene (reference sequence). The chain's CDR3 is CSARERGDTEQFF. In nucleotides, the CDR3 is TGCAGTGCTAGGGAGCGGGGGGACACTGAGCAGTTCTTC.

CDR3 nucleotide sequence: TGTGCCAGCAGCGCAATCGACAGGGAGCAGTACTTC. Translation gives CASSAIDREQYF. V gene TRBV9 combines with J gene TRBJ2-4; 7 bases are a match to TRBD1. Germline assignment: CDR1 SGDLS and CDR2 YYNGEE. V was pared by 3 bases and J by 13 bases, with 7 bases of the junction left unmatched. The CDR3 covers 12 residues.

This clonotype showed up just a few times. J is TRBJ1-6 and V is TRBV9; maybe TRBD1 (5 bases). The V and J ends lost 0 bases and 7 bases respectively, with 11 bases between them. CDR1 SGDLS and CDR2 YYNGEE come from the germline V gene. The length of the CDR3 is 15 residues. CDR3 sequence (DNA): TGTGCCAGCAGCGTAGCGGGCAGGGCAAATTCACCCCTCCACTTT. Translating it yields CASSVAGRANSPLHF.

The chain employs TRBV6-2 or TRBV6-3 and TRBJ1-5, with TRBD1 matching over 8 bases. The CDR3 contains 16 residues. CDR1 is MNHEY, CDR2 SVGEGT, per germline. V was clipped by 6 bases and J by 3 bases; unmatched bases: 10. The CDR3 nucleotides are TGTGCCAGCAGCCCCTACAGGGGGATCGCCAATCAGCCCCAGCATTTT. This translates into CASSPYRGIANQPQHF.

This clonotype was counted only a few times. This sequence joins TRBV28 and TRBJ2-7; D might be TRBD2 (5 bases). Trimming shortened V by 6 bases and J by 0 bases, and 24 bases separated the two germline ends. The CDR3 length is 18 residues. Germline V lookup: CDR1 MDHEN, CDR2 SYDVKM. CDR3 sequence (DNA): TGTGCCAGCAGCTCCGGGATAGAAGGTATCTTGAGCTCCTACGAGCAGTACTTC. This encodes CASSSGIEGILSSYEQYF.

The rearrangement joins TRBV6-2 or TRBV6-3 to TRBJ1-5; D is unclear. CDR3 size: 13 residues. V lost 2 bases, J lost 7 bases, and 9 bases lay in between. CDR1 is MNHEY and CDR2 is SVGEGT in the germline V gene. CDR3 residues: CASSYGDLQPQHF. CDR3 bases: TGTGCCAGCAGTTACGGTGATCTGCAGCCCCAGCATTTT.

In this sample, this clonotype turned up a few times. The gene calls are TRBV20-1 and TRBJ1-2; 7 bases match TRBD1. The CDR3 has 12 amino acids. Trimming removed 0 bases from V and 5 bases from J; junction bases left unmatched: 0. Germline assignment: CDR1 DFQATT and CDR2 SNEGSKA (reference sequence). CDR3 loop: CSAREQGYGYTF. Here the CDR3 DNA reads TGCAGTGCTAGAGAACAGGGGTATGGCTACACCTTC.

The V call is TRBV7-3, the J call TRBJ2-1; TRBD2 matches 10 bases. This CDR3 is 15 amino acids long. V lost 1 base to trimming and J lost 7 bases; unmatched junction nucleotides: 4. Germline lookup yields CDR1 SGHTA and CDR2 FQGTGA. In nucleotides, the CDR3 is TGTGCCAGCAGCTTAAGAGCGGGGGGGCCGAATGAGCAGTTCTTC. This translates into CASSLRAGGPNEQFF.

The V call is TRBV3-1, the J call TRBJ1-1, with 9 bases identical to TRBD1. Germline-derived CDR1 and CDR2 are LGHDT and YNNKEL (reference sequence). V lost 4 bases, J lost 1 base, and 10 bases stayed unmatched. The CDR3 loop spans 17 amino acids. The CDR3 loop reads CASSRRVDRGTNTEAFF. Written as DNA, the CDR3 is TGTGCCAGCAGCCGCCGAGTCGACAGGGGGACGAACACTGAAGCTTTCTTT.

This clonotype came up a few times. The rearrangement joins TRBV5-1 to TRBJ1-5; D not resolved. Germline V lookup: CDR1 SGHRS, CDR2 YFSETQ. This CDR3 comprises 14 residues. The V end lost 3 bases, the J end lost 2 bases, and 9 bases lay between the germline ends. As DNA, the CDR3 is TGCGCCAGCAGCTGGAAGGTTGGCAATCAGCCCCAGCATTTT. Translated, it gives CASSWKVGNQPQHF.

The chain uses TRBV4-3 and TRBJ2-1; D gene ambiguous. V lost 0 bases to trimming and J lost 4 bases, with 13 bases between them. The CDR3 runs to 16 residues. Germline values: CDR1 LGHNA, CDR2 YSLEER. Here the CDR3 reads CASSQDADGPYNEQFF. Here the CDR3 DNA reads TGCGCCAGCAGCCAAGATGCGGATGGACCGTACAATGAGCAGTTCTTC.

The chain has TRBV18 and TRBJ1-1; tentatively, D is TRBD1 (5 bases). V was shortened by 8 bases and J by 7 bases, with 14 bases between the two germline ends. Looked up from germline, CDR1 is KGHSH and CDR2 is LQKENI. The CDR3 is 12 residues long. The CDR3 here is CASARLGVEAFF. The CDR3 DNA reads TGTGCCAGCGCGCGTTTGGGGGTTGAAGCTTTCTTT.

The J gene is TRBJ1-2, the V gene TRBV20-1; 9 bases are a match to TRBD1. The CDR3 consists of 14 residues. The V and J ends lost 1 base and 6 bases, in that order; junction bases with no gene match: 6. Germline values: CDR1 DFQATT, CDR2 SNEGSKA (reference sequence). CDR3 loop: CSARGTGVEDGYTF. The CDR3 DNA sequence: TGCAGTGCTAGAGGGACAGGGGTGGAGGATGGCTACACCTTC.

This clonotype showed up just a few times. This CDR3 reads CASSPPTGTEAFF. Written as DNA, the CDR3 is TGTGCCAGCAGTCCACCCACTGGCACTGAAGCTTTCTTT. This chain joins TRBV28 and TRBJ1-1, with D unclear. Trimming took 5 bases from V and 4 from J, leaving 11 bases between them. There are 13 residues in the CDR3. Germline V lookup: CDR1 MDHEN, CDR2 SYDVKM.

This clonotype occurred once. The CDR3 reads CATSSLGAGGPLGTDTQYF. In DNA, the CDR3 is TGTGCCACCAGCTCCCTCGGGGCGGGGGGACCCCTCGGCACAGATACGCAGTATTTT. V and J are TRBV15 and TRBJ2-3, with 8 bases lining up with TRBD2. This CDR3 spans 19 amino acids. J was trimmed by 1 base and V by 5 bases; bases with no gene match: 17. Germline CDR1 LNHNV, CDR2 YYDKDF (reference sequence).

With respect to this clonotype: Given a much more abundant clone one base away, this may be a read error. This chain connects TRBV6-5 to TRBJ1-2, with D tentatively TRBD1 (6 bases). In germline, CDR1 is MNHEY, CDR2 SVGAGI. This CDR3 spans 17 amino acids. Trimming took off 2 bases at V and 7 bases at J, with 23 bases between the two ends. The DNA for the CDR3 is TGTGCCAGCAGTTACCCGAGGCCAGGGGATGTTAGTAGTGGCTACACCTTC. It codes for CASSYPRPGDVSSGYTF.

This clonotype has only a few counts. This chain links TRBV20-1 with TRBJ1-1, with a weak D call TRBD1 (6 bases). The V and J ends lost 3 bases and 3 bases respectively, with 14 bases between them. Germline-derived CDR1 and CDR2 are DFQATT and SNEGSKA (reference sequence). This CDR3 region has 14 residues. The CDR3 nucleotides are TGCAGTGCTAGGAAGGGGGGTACAGACACTGAAGCTTTCTTT. Translating gives CSARKGGTDTEAFF.

The chain employs TRBV10-3 and TRBJ1-5, with D unclear. Trimming stripped 2 bases from V and 1 base from J, with 6 bases between. Germline CDR1 is ENHRY and CDR2 is SYGVKD. The CDR3 is made up of 14 amino acids. The CDR3 DNA follows: TGTGCCATCAGTGAGGGGATGAGCAATCAGCCCCAGCATTTT. Amino acid sequence: CAISEGMSNQPQHF.

Comments on this clonotype: A much larger clonotype is one base distant, so this may be a read error. The chain carries TRBV12-3 or TRBV12-4 and TRBJ1-2; D may be TRBD1 (6 bases). Trimming left V 3 bases short and J 8 bases short, with 13 bases between. The CDR3 loop spans 13 amino acids. The CDR3 region is CASSFPAGEGYTF. The DNA for the CDR3 is TGTGCCAGCAGTTTTCCGGCAGGGGAGGGCTACACCTTC.

This clonotype was observed a few times. The chain recombines TRBV5-1 with TRBJ2-5; TRBD2 might be the D (5 bases). CDR1 and CDR2 (germline): SGHRS, YFSETQ. The CDR3 has 14 amino acids. The V end was cut by 4 bases, the J end by 11 bases, with 21 bases between. The CDR3 DNA reads TGCGCCAGCAGCCTACTAGGCTTCGATAATGAGCAGTACTTC. As protein: CASSLLGFDNEQYF.

This chain links TRBV12-3 or TRBV12-4 with TRBJ2-1, with D uncertain. The CDR3 is 12 residues long. The V gene lost 8 bases and the J gene lost 7 bases, with 12 bases spanning the gap. The CDR3 loop is CASDVGRNEQFF. In nucleotides, the CDR3 is TGTGCCAGCGACGTCGGCCGGAATGAGCAGTTCTTC.

This clonotype was seen ten or more times. This sequence joins TRBV12-3 or TRBV12-4 and TRBJ1-4; TRBD1 is a possible D gene (6 bases). V gave up 5 bases and J gave up 5 bases, with 12 bases separating them. This CDR3 is built from 14 residues. The CDR3 loop is CASSPGDRNEKLFF. The CDR3 bases are TGTGCCAGCAGTCCCGGAGACAGGAATGAAAAACTGTTTTTT.